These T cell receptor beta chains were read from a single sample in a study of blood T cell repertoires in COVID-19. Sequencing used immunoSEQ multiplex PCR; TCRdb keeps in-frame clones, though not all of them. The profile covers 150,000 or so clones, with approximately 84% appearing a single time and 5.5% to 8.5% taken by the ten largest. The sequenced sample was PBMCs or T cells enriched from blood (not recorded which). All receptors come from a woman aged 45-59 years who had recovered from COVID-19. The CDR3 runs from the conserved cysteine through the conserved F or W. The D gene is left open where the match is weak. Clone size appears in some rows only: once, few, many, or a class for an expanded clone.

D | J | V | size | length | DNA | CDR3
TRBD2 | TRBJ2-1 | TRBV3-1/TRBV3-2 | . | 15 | TGTGCCAGCAGCCAAGATGGAGCGGGATACAATGAGCAGTTCTTC | CASSQDGAGYNEQFF
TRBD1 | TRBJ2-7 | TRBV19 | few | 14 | TGTGCCAGTAGCGTTTCAGGGGGAGTTTACGAGCAGTACTTC | CASSVSGGVYEQYF
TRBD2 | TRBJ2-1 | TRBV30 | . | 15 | TGTGCCTGGAGTAGACTAGCGGGAGGCCCCAATGAGCAGTTCTTC | CAWSRLAGGPNEQFF
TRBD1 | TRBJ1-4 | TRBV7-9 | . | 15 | TGTGCCAGCAGCCTTGGGGACAGGGGGAATGAAAAACTGTTTTTT | CASSLGDRGNEKLFF
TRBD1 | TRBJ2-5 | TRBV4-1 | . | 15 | TGCGCCAGCAGCCAAGGACGGGGACAGCAAGAGACCCAGTACTTC | CASSQGRGQQETQYF
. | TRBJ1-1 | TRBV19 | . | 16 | TGTGCCAGTAGCCCGCGAGAAATGTCGATGAACACTGAAGCTTTCTTT | CASSPREMSMNTEAFF
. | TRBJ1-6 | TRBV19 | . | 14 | TGTGCCAGTAGTATTTCAGGGGTGGGTTCACCCCTCCACTTT | CASSISGVGSPLHF
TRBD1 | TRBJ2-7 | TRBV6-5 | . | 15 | TGTGCCAGCAGTTCCTTACAGGGGATAGTCGACGAGCAGTACTTC | CASSSLQGIVDEQYF
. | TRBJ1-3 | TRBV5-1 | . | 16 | TGCGCCAGCAGCCGGCCGAGTGGTGGAGAGGGAAACACCATATATTTT | CASSRPSGGEGNTIYF
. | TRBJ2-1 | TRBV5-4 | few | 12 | TGTGCCACCTCGACTTCCGGCAATGAGCAGTTCTTC | CATSTSGNEQFF
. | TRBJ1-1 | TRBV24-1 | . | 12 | TGTGCCACCAGTGGTCAGGGAACTGAAGCTTTCTTT | CATSGQGTEAFF
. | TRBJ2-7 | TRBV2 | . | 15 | TGTGCCAGCAGTGAAGCTGGAGGGGGGGCCTACGAGCAGTACTTC | CASSEAGGGAYEQYF
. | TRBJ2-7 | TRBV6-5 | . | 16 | TGTGCCAGCAGTTACAAGCCATTCGTTGCTTCCTACGAGCAGTACTTC | CASSYKPFVASYEQYF
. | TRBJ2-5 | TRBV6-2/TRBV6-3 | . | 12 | TGTGCCAGCAGTTACCGCCGGGTAGATCAGTACTTC | CASSYRRVDQYF
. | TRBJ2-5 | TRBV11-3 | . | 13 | TGTGCCAGCAGCTTTGAGAGCCAAGAGACCCAGTACTTC | CASSFESQETQYF
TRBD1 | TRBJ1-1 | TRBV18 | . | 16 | TGTGCCAGCTCACCACCCCTTCGGACAGGGGGCACTGAAGCTTTCTTT | CASSPPLRTGGTEAFF
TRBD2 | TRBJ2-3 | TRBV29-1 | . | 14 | TGCAGCGTGGATGGACTAGAGGACACAGATACGCAGTATTTT | CSVDGLEDTDTQYF
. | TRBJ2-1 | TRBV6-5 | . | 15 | TGTGCCAGCAGTTTAGGACAGTTCTCCTACAATGAGCAGTTCTTC | CASSLGQFSYNEQFF
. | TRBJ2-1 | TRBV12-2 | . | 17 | TGTGCAAGTCGCTTAGCCCCGGGGGAGAGCTCCTACAATGAGCAGTTCTTC | CASRLAPGESSYNEQFF
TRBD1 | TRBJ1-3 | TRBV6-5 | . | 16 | TGTGCCAGCAGTTACTCGACAGGGGTAGCTGGAAACACCATATATTTT | CASSYSTGVAGNTIYF
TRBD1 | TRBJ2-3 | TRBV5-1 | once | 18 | TGCGCCAGCAGCTTGGCGGGACAGGGGGTAGGGTATGGTTATACGCAGTATTTT | CASSLAGQGVGYGYTQYF
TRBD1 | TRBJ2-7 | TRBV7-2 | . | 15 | TGTGCCAGCAGCTTAGCGCCGGGACAGGGCTACGAGCAGTACTTC | CASSLAPGQGYEQYF
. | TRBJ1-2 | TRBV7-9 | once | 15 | TGTGCCAGCAGCCCTGGGGGCGCGTCCCACTATGGCTACACCTTC | CASSPGGASHYGYTF
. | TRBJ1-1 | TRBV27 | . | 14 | TGTGCCAGCTGCCGCGCGGGGGCGAACACTGAAGCTTTCTTT | CASCRAGANTEAFF
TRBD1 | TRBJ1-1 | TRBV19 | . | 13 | TGTGCCAGTGGAGGACAGGGGAACACTGAAGCTTTCTTT | CASGGQGNTEAFF
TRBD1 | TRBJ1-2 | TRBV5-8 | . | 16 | TGTGCCAGCAGGGCCGGGACAGGTGGGGGGCTGGTCGGCTACACCTTC | CASRAGTGGGLVGYTF
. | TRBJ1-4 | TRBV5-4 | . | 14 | TGTGCCAGCAGCTCGCAGGGTAGTAATGAAAAACTGTTTTTT | CASSSQGSNEKLFF
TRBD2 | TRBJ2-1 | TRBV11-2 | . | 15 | TGTGCCAGCAGCCCGGGGACTAGCGGGAGGAGTGAGCAGTTCTTC | CASSPGTSGRSEQFF
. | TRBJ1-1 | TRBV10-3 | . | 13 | TGTGCCATCAGTGTGGCGGGGGGGGAACCCGGTTTCTTT | CAISVAGGEPGFF
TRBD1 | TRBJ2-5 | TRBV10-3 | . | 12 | TGTGCCGCAGGACAGGGGATTGAGACCCAGTACTTC | CAAGQGIETQYF
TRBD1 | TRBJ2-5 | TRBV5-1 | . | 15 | TGCGCCAGCAGCTACAGACAGGGGAGGCAAGAGACCCAGTACTTC | CASSYRQGRQETQYF
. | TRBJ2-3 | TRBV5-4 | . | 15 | TGTGCCAGCAGCCCCGCAGGGCGAGGCACAGATACGCAGTATTTT | CASSPAGRGTDTQYF
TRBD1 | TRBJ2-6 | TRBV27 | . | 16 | TGTGCCAGCAGCCTACAGGGGGCCTCTGGGGCCAACGTCCTGACTTTC | CASSLQGASGANVLTF
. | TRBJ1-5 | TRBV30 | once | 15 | TGTGCCTGGAGACCCAAAGGCGGGGGCAATCAGCCCCAGCATTTT | CAWRPKGGGNQPQHF
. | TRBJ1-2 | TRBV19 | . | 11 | TGTGCCAGTAGTATCGACTATGGCTACACCTTC | CASSIDYGYTF
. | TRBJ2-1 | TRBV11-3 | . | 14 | TGTGCCAGCAGCCCCATGAAGGAGGGGAATGAGCAGTTCTTC | CASSPMKEGNEQFF
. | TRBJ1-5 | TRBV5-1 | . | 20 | TGCGCCAGCAGCTTGGCACCGTCGGGTCCCAGGGGCCAGAGCAATCAGCCCCAGCATTTT | CASSLAPSGPRGQSNQPQHF
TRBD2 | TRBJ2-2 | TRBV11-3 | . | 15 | TGTGCCAGCAGCCCGACTAGCGGGAGCCCCGGGGAGCTGTTTTTT | CASSPTSGSPGELFF
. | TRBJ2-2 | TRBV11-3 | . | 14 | TGTGCCAGCAGCTTAGTAGGGAGCACCGGGGAGCTGTTTTTT | CASSLVGSTGELFF
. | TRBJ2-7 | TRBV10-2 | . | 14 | TGCGCCAGCAGGGAACCGGGTACATACTACGAGCAGTACTTC | CASREPGTYYEQYF
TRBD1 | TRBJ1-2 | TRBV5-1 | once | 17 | TGCGCCAGCACCTTGGGCGGGACAGGGGCGAATAACTATGGCTACACCTTC | CASTLGGTGANNYGYTF
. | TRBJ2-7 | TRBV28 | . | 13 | TGTGCCAGCAGTGGTCCAGGGGGGCACGAGCAGTACTTC | CASSGPGGHEQYF
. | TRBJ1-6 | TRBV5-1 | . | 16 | TGCGCCAGCAGCTTGGGGCAGGGTCCGGGCAATTCACCCCTCCACTTT | CASSLGQGPGNSPLHF
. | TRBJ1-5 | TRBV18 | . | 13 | TGTGCCAGCTCAACAGGAAACAATCAGCCCCAGCATTTT | CASSTGNNQPQHF
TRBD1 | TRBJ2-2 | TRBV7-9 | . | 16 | TGTGCCAGCAGCTTAGGGACAGGCGGGTTGGCCGGGGAGCTGTTTTTT | CASSLGTGGLAGELFF
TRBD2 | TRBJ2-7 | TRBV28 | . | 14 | TGTGCCAGCAGTTCTAGCGGGAGGGACTACGAGCAGTACTTC | CASSSSGRDYEQYF
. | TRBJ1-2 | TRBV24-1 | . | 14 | TGTGCCACCAGTGACTGGGAGACCAACTATGGCTACACCTTC | CATSDWETNYGYTF
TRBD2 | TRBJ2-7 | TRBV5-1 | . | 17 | TGCGCCAGCAGCTTAGGACTAGCGGGAGGGCGCGTGGGCGAGCAGTACTTC | CASSLGLAGGRVGEQYF